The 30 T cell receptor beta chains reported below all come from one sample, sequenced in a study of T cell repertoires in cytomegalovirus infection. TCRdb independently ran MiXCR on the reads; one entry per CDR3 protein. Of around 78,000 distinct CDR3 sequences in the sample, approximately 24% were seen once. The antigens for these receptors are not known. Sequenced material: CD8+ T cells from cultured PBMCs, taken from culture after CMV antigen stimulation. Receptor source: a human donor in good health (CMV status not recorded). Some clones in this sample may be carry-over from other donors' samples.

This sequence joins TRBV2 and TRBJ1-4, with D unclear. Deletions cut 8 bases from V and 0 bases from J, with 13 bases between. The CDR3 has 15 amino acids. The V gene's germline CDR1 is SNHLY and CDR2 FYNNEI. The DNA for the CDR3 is TGTGCCAGCTCCTTTCTCCCGACAACTAATGAAAAACTGTTTTTT. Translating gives CASSFLPTTNEKLFF.

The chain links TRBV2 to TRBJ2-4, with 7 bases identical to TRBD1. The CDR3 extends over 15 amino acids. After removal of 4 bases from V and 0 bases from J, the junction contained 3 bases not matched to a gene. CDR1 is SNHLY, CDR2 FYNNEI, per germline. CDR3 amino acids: CASSGQGVAKNIQYF. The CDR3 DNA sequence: TGTGCCAGCAGTGGACAGGGAGTAGCCAAAAACATTCAGTACTTC.

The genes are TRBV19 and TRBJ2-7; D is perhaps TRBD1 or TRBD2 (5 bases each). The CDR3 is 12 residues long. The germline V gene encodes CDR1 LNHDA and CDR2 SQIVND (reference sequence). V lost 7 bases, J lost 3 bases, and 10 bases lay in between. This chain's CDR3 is CASTGDGYEQYF. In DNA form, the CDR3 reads TGTGCCAGTACCGGGGACGGCTACGAGCAGTACTTC.

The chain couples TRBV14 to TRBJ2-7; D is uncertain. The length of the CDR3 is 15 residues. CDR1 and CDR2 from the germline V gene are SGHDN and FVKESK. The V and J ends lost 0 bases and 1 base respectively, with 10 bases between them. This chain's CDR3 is CASSQDYGDSYEQYF. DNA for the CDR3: TGTGCCAGCAGCCAAGATTACGGTGATTCCTACGAGCAGTACTTC.

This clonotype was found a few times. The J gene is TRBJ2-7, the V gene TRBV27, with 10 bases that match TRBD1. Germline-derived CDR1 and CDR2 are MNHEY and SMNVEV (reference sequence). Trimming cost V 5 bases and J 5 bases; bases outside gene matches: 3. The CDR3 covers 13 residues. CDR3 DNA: TGTGCCAGCAGTCGACAGGGGGCCCACGAGCAGTACTTC. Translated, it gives CASSRQGAHEQYF.

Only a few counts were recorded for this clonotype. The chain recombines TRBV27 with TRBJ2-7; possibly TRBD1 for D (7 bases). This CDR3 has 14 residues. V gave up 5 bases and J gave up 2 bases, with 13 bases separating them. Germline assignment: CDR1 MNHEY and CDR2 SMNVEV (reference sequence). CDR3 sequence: CASSPGGQTYEQYF. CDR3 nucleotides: TGTGCCAGCAGTCCCGGGGGACAGACCTACGAGCAGTACTTC.

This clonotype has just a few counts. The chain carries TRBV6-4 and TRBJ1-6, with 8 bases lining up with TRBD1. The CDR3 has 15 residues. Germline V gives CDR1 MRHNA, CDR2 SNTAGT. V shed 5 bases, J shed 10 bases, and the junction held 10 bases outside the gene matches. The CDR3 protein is CASSFSDRDGSPLHF. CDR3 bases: TGTGCCAGCAGTTTCTCGGACAGGGATGGATCACCCCTCCACTTT.

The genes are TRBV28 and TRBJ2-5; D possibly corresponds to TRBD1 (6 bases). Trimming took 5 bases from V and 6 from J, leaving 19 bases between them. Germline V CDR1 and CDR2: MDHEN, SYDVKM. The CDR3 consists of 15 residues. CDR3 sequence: CASSLGQGFRQTQYF. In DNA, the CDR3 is TGTGCCAGCAGTCTCGGGCAGGGGTTCCGTCAGACCCAGTACTTC. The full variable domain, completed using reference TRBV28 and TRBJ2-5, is DVKVTQSSRYLVKRTGEKVFLECVQDMDHENMFWYRQDPGLGLRLIYFSYDVKMKEKGDIPEGYSVSREKKERFSLILESASTNQTSMYLCASSLGQGFRQTQYFGPGTRLLVL.

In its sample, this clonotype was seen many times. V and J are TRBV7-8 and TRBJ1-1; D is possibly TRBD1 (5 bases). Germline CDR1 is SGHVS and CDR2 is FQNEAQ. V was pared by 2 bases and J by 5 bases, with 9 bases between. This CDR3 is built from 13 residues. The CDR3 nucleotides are TGTGCCAGCAGCTTAAGGGGTGAAACTGAAGCTTTCTTT. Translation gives CASSLRGETEAFF. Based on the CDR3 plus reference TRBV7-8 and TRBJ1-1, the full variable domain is GAGVSQSPRYKVAKRGQDVALRCDPISGHVSLFWYQQALGQGPEFLTYFQNEAQLDKSGLPSDRFFAERPEGSVSTLKIQRTQQEDSAVYLCASSLRGETEAFFGQGTRLTVV.

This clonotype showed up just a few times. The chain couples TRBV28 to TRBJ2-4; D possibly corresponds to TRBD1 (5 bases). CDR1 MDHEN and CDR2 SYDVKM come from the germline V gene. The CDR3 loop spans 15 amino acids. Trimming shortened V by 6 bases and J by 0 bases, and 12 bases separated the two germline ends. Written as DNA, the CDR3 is TGTGCCAGCAGGGACACCGACGTAGCCAAAAACATTCAGTACTTC. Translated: CASRDTDVAKNIQYF.

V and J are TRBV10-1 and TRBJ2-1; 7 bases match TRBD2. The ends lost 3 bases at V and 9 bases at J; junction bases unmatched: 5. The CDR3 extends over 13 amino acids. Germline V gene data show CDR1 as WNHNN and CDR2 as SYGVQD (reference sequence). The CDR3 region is CASSDKRESEQFF. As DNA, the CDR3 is TGCGCCAGCAGTGATAAGCGGGAAAGTGAGCAGTTCTTC.

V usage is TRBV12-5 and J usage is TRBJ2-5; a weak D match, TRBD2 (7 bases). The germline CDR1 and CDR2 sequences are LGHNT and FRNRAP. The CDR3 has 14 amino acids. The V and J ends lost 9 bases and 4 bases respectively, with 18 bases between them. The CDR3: CARGGGGLPETQYF. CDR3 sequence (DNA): TGTGCTAGGGGAGGGGGGGGGCTCCCAGAGACCCAGTACTTC.

The CDR3 is CSARDLSGRVYEQYF. In DNA form, the CDR3 reads TGCAGTGCTAGAGATCTCAGCGGGAGGGTCTACGAGCAGTACTTC. This rearrangement joins TRBV20-1 to TRBJ2-7; 10 bases map to TRBD2. Germline lookup yields CDR1 DFQATT and CDR2 SNEGSKA (reference sequence). Trimming took 0 bases from V and 3 from J; bases not matched to a gene: 5. CDR3 length: 15 amino acids.

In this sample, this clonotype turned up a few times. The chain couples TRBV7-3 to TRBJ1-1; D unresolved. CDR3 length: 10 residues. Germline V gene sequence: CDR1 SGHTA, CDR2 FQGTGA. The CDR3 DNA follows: TGTGATTCAGAGAACACTGAAGCTTTCTTT. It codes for CDSENTEAFF.

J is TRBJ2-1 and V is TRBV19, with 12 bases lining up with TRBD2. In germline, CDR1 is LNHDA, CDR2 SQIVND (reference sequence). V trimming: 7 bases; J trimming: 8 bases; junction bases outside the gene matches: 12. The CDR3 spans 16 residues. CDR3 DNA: TGTGCCAGTACCCCCCGGACTAGCGGGAATTTCGATGAGCAGTTCTTC. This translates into CASTPRTSGNFDEQFF. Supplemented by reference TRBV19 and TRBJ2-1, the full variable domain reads DGGITQSPKYLFRKEGQNVTLSCEQNLNHDAMYWYRQDPGQGLRLIYYSQIVNDFQKGDIAEGYSVSREKKESFPLTVTSAQKNPTAFYLCASTPRTSGNFDEQFFGPGTRLTVL.

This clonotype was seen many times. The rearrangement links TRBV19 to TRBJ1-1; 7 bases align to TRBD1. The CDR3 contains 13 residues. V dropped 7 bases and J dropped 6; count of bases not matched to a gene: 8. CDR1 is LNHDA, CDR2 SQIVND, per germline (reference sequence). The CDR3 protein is CASKEGGGSEAFF. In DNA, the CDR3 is TGTGCCAGTAAAGAAGGGGGCGGCTCTGAAGCTTTCTTT.

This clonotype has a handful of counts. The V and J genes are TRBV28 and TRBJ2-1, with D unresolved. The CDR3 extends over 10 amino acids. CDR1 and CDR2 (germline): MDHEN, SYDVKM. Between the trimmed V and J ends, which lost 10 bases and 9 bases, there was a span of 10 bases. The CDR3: CATSAFEQFF. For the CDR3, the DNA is TGTGCCACTTCGGCATTTGAGCAGTTCTTC. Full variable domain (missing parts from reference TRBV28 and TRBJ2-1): DVKVTQSSRYLVKRTGEKVFLECVQDMDHENMFWYRQDPGLGLRLIYFSYDVKMKEKGDIPEGYSVSREKKERFSLILESASTNQTSMYLCATSAFEQFFGPGTRLTVL.

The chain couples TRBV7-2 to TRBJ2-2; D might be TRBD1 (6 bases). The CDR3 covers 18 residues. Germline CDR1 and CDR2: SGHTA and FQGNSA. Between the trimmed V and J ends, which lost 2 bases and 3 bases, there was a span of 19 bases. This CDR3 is CASSLPLLGAPDTGELFF. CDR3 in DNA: TGTGCCAGCAGCTTACCACTCTTGGGGGCCCCAGACACCGGGGAGCTGTTTTTT.

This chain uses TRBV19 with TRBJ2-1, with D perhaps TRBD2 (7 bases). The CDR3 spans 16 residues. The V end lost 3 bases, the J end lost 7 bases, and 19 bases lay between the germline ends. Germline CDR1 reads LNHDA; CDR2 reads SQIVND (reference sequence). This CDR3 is CASSIQGGGSKNEQFF. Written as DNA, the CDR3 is TGTGCCAGTAGTATTCAAGGGGGGGGTTCTAAAAATGAGCAGTTCTTC.

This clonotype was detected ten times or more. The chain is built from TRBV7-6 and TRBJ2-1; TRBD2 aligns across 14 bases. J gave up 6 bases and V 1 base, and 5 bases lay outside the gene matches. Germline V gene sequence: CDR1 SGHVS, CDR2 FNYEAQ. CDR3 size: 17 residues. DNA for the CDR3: TGTGCCAGCAGCTTAGAGGGACTAGCGGGAGTCGTCAATGAGCAGTTCTTC. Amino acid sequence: CASSLEGLAGVVNEQFF.

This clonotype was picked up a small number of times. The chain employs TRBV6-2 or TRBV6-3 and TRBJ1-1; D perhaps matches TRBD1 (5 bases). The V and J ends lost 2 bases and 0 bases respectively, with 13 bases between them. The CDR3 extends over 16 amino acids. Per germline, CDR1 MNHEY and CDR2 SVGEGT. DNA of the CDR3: TGTGCCAGCAGTTACGACAGCTTCACTCTGAACACTGAAGCTTTCTTT. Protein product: CASSYDSFTLNTEAFF.

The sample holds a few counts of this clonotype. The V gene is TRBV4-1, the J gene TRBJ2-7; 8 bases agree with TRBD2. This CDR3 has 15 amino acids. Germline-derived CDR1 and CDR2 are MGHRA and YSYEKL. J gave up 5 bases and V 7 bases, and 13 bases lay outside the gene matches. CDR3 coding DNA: TGCGCCAGCAACTCTGAATGGACTAGCATCCACGAGCAGTACTTC. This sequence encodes CASNSEWTSIHEQYF.

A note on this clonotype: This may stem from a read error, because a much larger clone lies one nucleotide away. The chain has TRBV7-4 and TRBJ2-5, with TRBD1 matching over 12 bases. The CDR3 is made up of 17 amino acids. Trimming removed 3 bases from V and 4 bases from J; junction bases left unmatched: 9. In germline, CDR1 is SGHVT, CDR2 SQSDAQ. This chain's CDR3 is CASSFPGTGGLRETQYF. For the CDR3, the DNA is TGTGCCAGCAGCTTCCCCGGGACAGGGGGCTTGAGAGAGACCCAGTACTTC. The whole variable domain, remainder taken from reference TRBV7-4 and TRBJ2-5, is GAGVSQSPRYKVAKRGRDVALRCDSISGHVTLYWYRQTLGQGSEVLTYSQSDAQRDKSGRPSGRFSAERPERSVSTLKIQRTEQGDSAVYLCASSFPGTGGLRETQYFGPGTRLLVL.

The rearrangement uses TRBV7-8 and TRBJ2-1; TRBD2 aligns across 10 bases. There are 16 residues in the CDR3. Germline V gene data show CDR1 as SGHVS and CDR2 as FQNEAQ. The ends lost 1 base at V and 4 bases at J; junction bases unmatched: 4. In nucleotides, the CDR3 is TGTGCCAGCAGCTTAGAGAGCGGGAGGGTTTACAATGAGCAGTTCTTC. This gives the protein CASSLESGRVYNEQFF.

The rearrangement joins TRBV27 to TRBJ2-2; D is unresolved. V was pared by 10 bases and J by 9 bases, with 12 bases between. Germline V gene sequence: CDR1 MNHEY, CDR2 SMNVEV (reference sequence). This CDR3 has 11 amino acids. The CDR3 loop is CANQRGRELFF. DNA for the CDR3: TGTGCCAACCAAAGAGGAAGGGAGCTGTTTTTT.

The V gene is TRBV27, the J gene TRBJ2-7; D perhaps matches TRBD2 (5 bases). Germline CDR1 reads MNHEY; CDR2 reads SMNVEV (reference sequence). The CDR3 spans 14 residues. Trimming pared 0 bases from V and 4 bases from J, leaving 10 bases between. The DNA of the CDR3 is TGTGCCAGCAGTTTATCTCAGAGGGCGTACGAGCAGTACTTC. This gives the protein CASSLSQRAYEQYF.

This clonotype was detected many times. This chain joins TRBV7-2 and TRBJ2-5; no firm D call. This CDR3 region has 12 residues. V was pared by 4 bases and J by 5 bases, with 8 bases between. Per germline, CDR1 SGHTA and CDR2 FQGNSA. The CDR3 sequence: CASSSLSETQYF. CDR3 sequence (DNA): TGTGCCAGCAGCTCGTTAAGTGAGACCCAGTACTTC.

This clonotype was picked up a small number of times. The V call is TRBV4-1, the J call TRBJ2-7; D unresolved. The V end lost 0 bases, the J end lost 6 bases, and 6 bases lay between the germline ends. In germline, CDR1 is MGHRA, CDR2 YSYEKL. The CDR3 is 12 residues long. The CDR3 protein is CASSQDRSEQYF. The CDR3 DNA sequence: TGCGCCAGCAGCCAAGATCGATCCGAGCAGTACTTC.

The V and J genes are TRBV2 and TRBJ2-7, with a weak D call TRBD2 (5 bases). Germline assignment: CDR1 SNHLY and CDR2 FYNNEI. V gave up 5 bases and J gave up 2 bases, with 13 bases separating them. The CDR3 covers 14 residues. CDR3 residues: CASSSGLVPYEQYF. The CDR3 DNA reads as TGTGCCAGCAGTTCTGGACTCGTGCCCTACGAGCAGTACTTC.

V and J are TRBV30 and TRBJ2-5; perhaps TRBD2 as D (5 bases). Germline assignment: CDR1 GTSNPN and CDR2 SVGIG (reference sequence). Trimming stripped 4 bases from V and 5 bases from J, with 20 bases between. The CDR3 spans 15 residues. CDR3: CAWIPLFEGMETQYF. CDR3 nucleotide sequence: TGTGCCTGGATTCCGCTTTTTGAGGGAATGGAGACCCAGTACTTC.